These 18 T cell receptor beta chains were all obtained from the same sample, sequenced in a study of blood T cell repertoires in COVID-19. Sequencing used immunoSEQ multiplex PCR; TCRdb keeps in-frame clones, though not all of them. The table includes about 190,000 clones, roughly 80% detected once. Material for sequencing was peripheral blood. The receptor set was obtained from a man in his fifties who had recovered from COVID-19.

This sequence joins TRBV23-1 and TRBJ2-3; no clear D gene. TRBV23-1 falls under the ORF class, with uncertain function. CDR3 size: 9 residues. The V and J ends lost 4 bases and 14 bases respectively, with 7 bases between them. This chain's CDR3 is CASSPKSYF. CDR3 nucleotide sequence: TGCGCCAGCAGTCCAAAATCGTATTTT.

The chain uses TRBV28 and TRBJ2-2; 10 bases align to TRBD1. The germline gives CDR1 MDHEN, CDR2 SYDVKM. The V gene end was trimmed by 8 bases and the J gene end by 4 bases; junction bases not matched to a gene: 10. The CDR3 sequence is 16 residues long. The CDR3 DNA sequence: TGTGCCAGCTTTTCGGGGACAGGGGCGGTCACCGGGGAGCTGTTTTTT. This codes for CASFSGTGAVTGELFF.

J is TRBJ2-2 and V is TRBV7-3, with 7 bases matching TRBD2. The J segment lost 5 bases and the V segment lost 1 base, leaving 10 bases of the junction unmatched. Germline CDR1 SGHTA, CDR2 FQGTGA. The CDR3 extends over 17 amino acids. The DNA of the CDR3 is TGTGCCAGCAGCTTAAACCCTAGCGGCAGCGGGACCGGGGAGCTGTTTTTT. It codes for CASSLNPSGSGTGELFF.

The genes are TRBV19 and TRBJ1-4; no definite D call. Germline CDR1 LNHDA, CDR2 SQIVND (reference sequence). The CDR3 loop spans 15 amino acids. Trimming stripped 7 bases from V and 0 bases from J, with 12 bases between. The CDR3 spells CASTPSHATNEKLFF. DNA for the CDR3: TGTGCCAGTACCCCAAGCCATGCAACTAATGAAAAACTGTTTTTT. Based on the CDR3 plus reference TRBV19 and TRBJ1-4, the full variable domain is DGGITQSPKYLFRKEGQNVTLSCEQNLNHDAMYWYRQDPGQGLRLIYYSQIVNDFQKGDIAEGYSVSREKKESFPLTVTSAQKNPTAFYLCASTPSHATNEKLFFGSGTQLSVL.

This sequence joins TRBV11-1 and TRBJ2-5; TRBD1 matches at 8 bases. The J segment lost 5 bases and the V segment lost 5 bases, leaving 13 bases of the junction unmatched. Germline V gene lookup returns CDR1 SGHAT and CDR2 FQDESV (reference sequence). The CDR3 spans 16 residues. CDR3 sequence: CASSEFGQGAWETQYF. DNA for the CDR3: TGTGCCAGCAGCGAATTCGGGCAGGGGGCTTGGGAGACCCAGTACTTC.

The chain recombines TRBV14 with TRBJ1-3; 10 bases fit TRBD1. Trimming cost V 5 bases and J 4 bases; bases outside gene matches: 5. Germline V gives CDR1 SGHDN, CDR2 FVKESK. This CDR3 contains 15 residues. As DNA, the CDR3 is TGTGCCAGCAGCTTGGGACAGGGGAAAGGAAACACCATATATTTT. Translated, it gives CASSLGQGKGNTIYF.

In its sample, this clone was seen once. The J gene is TRBJ2-2, the V gene TRBV18; the D gene is possibly TRBD2 (6 bases). V shed 2 bases and J shed 4 bases, with 17 bases lying between them. This CDR3 has 17 residues. Germline-derived CDR1 and CDR2 are KGHSH and LQKENI. The DNA of the CDR3 is TGTGCCAGCTCACCAGAGTTAGCGGCGGTGGGCACCGGGGAGCTGTTTTTT. Protein: CASSPELAAVGTGELFF.

V and J are TRBV9 and TRBJ2-2, with 7 nucleotides matching TRBD1. This CDR3 has 14 amino acids. Trimming removed 6 bases from V and 5 bases from J; junction bases left unmatched: 7. CDR1 and CDR2 (germline): SGDLS, YYNGEE. This CDR3 is CASTQTGKTGELFF. The CDR3 DNA reads TGTGCCAGCACCCAGACAGGGAAGACCGGGGAGCTGTTTTTT.

This chain uses TRBV6-2 or TRBV6-3 with TRBJ1-5; TRBD1 aligns across 7 bases. The germline V gene has CDR1 MNHEY and CDR2 SVGEGT. V lost 5 bases and J lost 1; bases outside the gene matches: 8. The CDR3 runs to 16 residues. The chain's CDR3 is CASSVLRGQSNQPQHF. The CDR3 DNA reads as TGTGCCAGCAGTGTACTTAGGGGGCAGAGCAATCAGCCCCAGCATTTT.

This chain connects TRBV27 to TRBJ2-7; 7 nucleotides match TRBD1. The germline V gene encodes CDR1 MNHEY and CDR2 SMNVEV (reference sequence). This CDR3 spans 13 amino acids. The J segment lost 9 bases and the V segment lost 6 bases, leaving 11 bases of the junction unmatched. CDR3 in amino acids: CASRGHGTAVQYF. In DNA, the CDR3 is TGTGCCAGCAGGGGCCACGGGACAGCCGTGCAGTACTTC.

The V gene is TRBV5-1, the J gene TRBJ1-6; 8 bases align to TRBD1. The V and J ends lost 4 bases and 11 bases, in that order; junction bases with no gene match: 11. In germline, CDR1 is SGHRS, CDR2 YFSETQ. CDR3 length: 15 amino acids. In nucleotides, the CDR3 is TGCGCCAGCAGCCTATCCGGGACAGGTGACACACCCCTCCACTTT. It translates to CASSLSGTGDTPLHF.

V and J are TRBV10-3 and TRBJ2-7; 8 bases agree with TRBD2. CDR1 ENHRY and CDR2 SYGVKD come from the germline V gene. The CDR3 has 15 residues. J lost 6 bases, V lost 4 bases, and 11 bases had no gene match. CDR3 sequence: CAISGGGGSGIEQYF. The CDR3 DNA follows: TGTGCCATCAGTGGAGGTGGAGGTAGCGGGATCGAGCAGTACTTC.

This clone was recorded a few times. The J gene is TRBJ1-5, the V gene TRBV10-3; TRBD1 matches 7 bases. CDR3 length: 13 amino acids. CDR1 ENHRY and CDR2 SYGVKD come from the germline V gene. The CDR3 protein is CGSRQGEDQPQHF. CDR3 nucleotides: TGTGGCTCGAGGCAGGGGGAGGATCAGCCCCAGCATTTT.

The chain is built from TRBV19 and TRBJ2-5; TRBD2 is a possible D gene (5 bases). Trimming left V 4 bases short and J 1 base short, with 13 bases between. The CDR3 is made up of 15 amino acids. Germline CDR1 and CDR2: LNHDA and SQIVND (reference sequence). This chain's CDR3 is CASSRGIGVQETQYF. The CDR3 DNA is TGTGCCAGTAGTAGGGGTATCGGGGTCCAAGAGACCCAGTACTTC.

CDR3 amino acids: CANGCPTPTASSYEQYF. CDR3 DNA sequence: TGTGCCAACGGATGCCCCACTCCCACAGCAAGCTCCTACGAGCAGTACTTC. The V call is TRBV27, the J call TRBJ2-7; D remains unclear. The V gene lost 10 bases and the J gene lost 0 bases, with 25 bases spanning the gap. CDR3 length equals 17 residues. CDR1 and CDR2 (germline): MNHEY, SMNVEV (reference sequence).

The rearrangement uses TRBV2 and TRBJ2-2; 8 bases line up with TRBD2. The CDR3 runs 16 residues. V dropped 5 bases and J dropped 1; count of bases not matched to a gene: 6. Per the germline V gene, CDR1 is SNHLY and CDR2 is FYNNEI. The CDR3, as DNA: TGTGCCAGCAGTCGAACCGGGACTAGGAACACCGGGGAGCTGTTTTTT. Translation: CASSRTGTRNTGELFF.

This chain links TRBV27 with TRBJ1-1, with D unresolved. The V gene's germline CDR1 is MNHEY and CDR2 SMNVEV (reference sequence). This CDR3 has 16 amino acids. Trimming removed 5 bases from V and 1 base from J, with 17 bases in between. The CDR3 nucleotides read TGTGCCAGCAGTCGTTCCTTTCCAACACAGAACACTGAAGCTTTCTTT. This encodes CASSRSFPTQNTEAFF.

V usage is TRBV27 and J usage is TRBJ2-7; 10 bases fit TRBD2. The V gene's germline CDR1 is MNHEY and CDR2 SMNVEV (reference sequence). V was clipped by 2 bases and J by 1 base; unmatched bases: 14. The CDR3 loop spans 19 amino acids. CDR3 protein: CASSLNPPSGSLGSYEQYF. Written as DNA, the CDR3 is TGTGCCAGCAGTTTAAACCCCCCTAGCGGGAGTCTAGGGTCCTACGAGCAGTACTTC.